This section outlines one TCR beta chain sequence together with its context. Antigen specificity is unknown. This specimen belongs to a study of cytomegalovirus exposure and HLA in healthy donors. At the level of the study: Most genotyped donors, roughly 83% of fewer than 400, had Caucasian-associated genetic ancestry. Findings and limits, study-wide: There were some public TCRs occurring in many donors, but most TCR sequences were rare.

The CDR3 covers 16 residues. V lost 5 bases to trimming and J lost 6 bases; unmatched junction nucleotides: 10. Looked up from germline, CDR1 is MDHEN and CDR2 is SYDVKM. Participants comprised healthy donors of bone marrow. PCR primers comprised 60 Vbeta and 13 Jbeta primers. Assay: immunoSEQ multiplex PCR; the TCRdb copy retains only in-frame clones and omits some. Of fewer than 85,000 clones in the sample, just over 70% are singletons; the top ten hold approximately 4.4%. This clonotype was sampled from a man between 60 and 75 years old in good health and CMV-seropositive. The sequencing sample was made of PBMCs. This chain joins TRBV28 and TRBJ2-2; 9 nucleotides align to TRBD1. The CDR3 DNA reads TGTGCCAGCAGTAACAGGGGGCAGGGAGTCCCCGGGGAGCTGTTTTTT. Amino acids: CASSNRGQGVPGELFF.